These 21 T cell receptor beta chains were all obtained from the same sample, sequenced in a study of CD8 T cells in ankylosing spondylitis. TCRdb ran MiXCR on the 5' RACE reads and lists one entry per CDR3 protein. Of about 160,000 distinct CDR3 sequences listed, around 17% are singletons. The sample consisted of blood, either unsorted or a sorted T cell fraction (not recorded which). Every receptor here comes from a male donor with ankylosing spondylitis or in good health (not recorded which).

This clonotype has just a few counts. The chain combines TRBV10-3 with TRBJ2-5; possible D gene TRBD1, 6 bases. The CDR3 contains 14 residues. The V end lost 3 bases, the J end lost 3 bases, and 11 bases lay between the germline ends. Germline-derived CDR1 and CDR2 are ENHRY and SYGVKD. CDR3 nucleotide sequence: TGTGCCATCAGTGATAGTGGGACAAAAGAGACCCAGTACTTC. Protein: CAISDSGTKETQYF.

This clonotype was detected a few times. The chain carries TRBV11-2 and TRBJ2-2; no clear D. The ends were cut back, 0 bases at V and 0 bases at J, with 8 bases in the middle. The CDR3 totals 16 residues. Looked up from germline, CDR1 is SGHAT and CDR2 is FQNNGV. This CDR3 is CASSLDPRSNTGELFF. The CDR3, as DNA: TGTGCCAGCAGCTTAGACCCACGGTCGAACACCGGGGAGCTGTTTTTT.

This clonotype appeared a few times. The chain carries TRBV7-9 and TRBJ1-1; weak D call: TRBD1 (5 bases). The CDR3 has 15 residues. V lost 5 bases and J lost 1, with 14 bases in between. Germline-derived CDR1 and CDR2 are SEHNR and FQNEAQ (reference sequence). CDR3 nucleotides: TGTGCCAGCAGCCTCCCAGACAGAACGAACACTGAAGCTTTCTTT. It translates to CASSLPDRTNTEAFF.

The chain employs TRBV13 and TRBJ2-1, with TRBD2 identical over 9 bases. This CDR3 has 15 residues. V was pared by 2 bases and J by 6 bases, with 5 bases of the junction left unmatched. From germline, CDR1 is PRHDT and CDR2 FYEKMQ (reference sequence). The CDR3 protein is CASSLMASGINEQFF. As DNA, the CDR3 is TGTGCCAGCAGCTTAATGGCTAGCGGGATCAATGAGCAGTTCTTC.

This clonotype has ten or more counts. The V gene is TRBV29-1, the J gene TRBJ2-3; the D gene is possibly TRBD2 (7 bases). CDR3 length: 15 amino acids. Deletions cut 1 base from V and 4 bases from J, with 15 bases between. Germline V gene sequence: CDR1 SQVTM, CDR2 ANQGSEA. This CDR3 is CSVEVDPGGPDTQYF. DNA for the CDR3: TGCAGCGTTGAAGTAGACCCGGGGGGCCCAGATACGCAGTATTTT.

This clonotype has a count of ten or more. The chain is built from TRBV27 and TRBJ2-7; 12 bases are a match to TRBD1. The J segment lost 0 bases and the V segment lost 4 bases, leaving 7 bases of the junction unmatched. The CDR3 covers 17 residues. Germline V gene data show CDR1 as MNHEY and CDR2 as SMNVEV (reference sequence). The CDR3 reads CASSSRDRGLGSYEQYF. In DNA form, the CDR3 reads TGTGCCAGCAGTTCCCGGGACAGGGGGCTCGGCTCCTACGAGCAGTACTTC.

This clonotype has ten or more counts. The rearrangement uses TRBV10-3 and TRBJ2-3; 14 positions match TRBD2. Germline assignment: CDR1 ENHRY and CDR2 SYGVKD. V lost 0 bases, J lost 5 bases, and 13 bases stayed unmatched. The CDR3 is 20 amino acids. CDR3 loop: CAISESRRGLAGVMVDTQYF. The CDR3, as DNA: TGTGCCATCAGTGAGTCGAGGCGGGGACTAGCGGGAGTAATGGTAGATACGCAGTATTTT.

The chain combines TRBV7-9 with TRBJ2-1, with D possibly TRBD2 on 7 matching bases. The V gene's germline CDR1 is SEHNR and CDR2 FQNEAQ (reference sequence). V shed 9 bases and J shed 5 bases, with 14 bases lying between them. This CDR3 contains 13 residues. DNA for the CDR3: TGTGCCAGTCGGAGCGGGGACAACAATGAGCAGTTCTTC. It is translated as CASRSGDNNEQFF.

DNA of the CDR3: TGCGCCAGCAAGCTGACAGGGTCGGAAGAGACCCAGTACTTC. Its translation is CASKLTGSEETQYF. The gene calls are TRBV5-1 and TRBJ2-5, with 7 bases that match TRBD1. Losses at the gene ends were 6 bases for V and 3 bases for J; bases not matched to a gene: 8. CDR1 and CDR2 from the germline V gene are SGHRS and YFSETQ. The CDR3 loop spans 14 amino acids. Full variable domain (rest looked up from reference TRBV5-1 and TRBJ2-5): KAGVTQTPRYLIKTRGQQVTLSCSPISGHRSVSWYQQTPGQGLQFLFEYFSETQRNKGNFPGRFSGRQFSNSRSEMNVSTLELGDSALYLCASKLTGSEETQYFGPGTRLLVL.

This clonotype came up many times. The chain carries TRBV20-1 and TRBJ2-1, with 9 bases lining up with TRBD2. The CDR3 totals 15 residues. The V gene's germline CDR1 is DFQATT and CDR2 SNEGSKA (reference sequence). With V trimmed by 6 bases and J by 4 bases, 10 bases remained unmatched. The CDR3 sequence: CSAREGLASYNEQFF. The CDR3 region has the DNA TGCAGTGCCCGAGAAGGACTAGCGTCTTACAATGAGCAGTTCTTC.

This clonotype has just a few counts. The chain joins TRBV19 to TRBJ2-7; 9 positions agree with TRBD2. After removal of 9 bases from V and 0 bases from J, the junction contained 6 bases not matched to a gene. Germline V gene sequence: CDR1 LNHDA, CDR2 SQIVND (reference sequence). The CDR3 covers 14 residues. The CDR3 is CASAAGGHSYEQYF. The CDR3 bases are TGTGCCAGCGCGGCGGGAGGGCACTCCTACGAGCAGTACTTC.

This clonotype was seen at least ten times. The chain joins TRBV5-1 to TRBJ2-3; D remains ambiguous. Germline V gene sequence: CDR1 SGHRS, CDR2 YFSETQ. The CDR3 is 14 residues long. Trimming removed 1 base at V and 1 base at J, with 7 bases between. Written as DNA, the CDR3 is TGCGCCAGCAGCTTGTCGGCGGGCACAGATACGCAGTATTTT. The encoded protein is CASSLSAGTDTQYF.

This clonotype was counted ten times or more. This chain links TRBV5-1 with TRBJ1-2; 8 bases map to TRBD1. Trimming at V came to 3 bases and at J to 8 bases, leaving 12 bases not matched to a gene. The CDR3 has 15 residues. Germline assignment: CDR1 SGHRS and CDR2 YFSETQ. The CDR3: CASSSNQGATLGYTF. The CDR3 DNA reads TGCGCCAGCAGCTCGAATCAGGGGGCGACCTTGGGCTACACCTTC. Variable domain in full (rest from reference TRBV5-1 and TRBJ1-2): KAGVTQTPRYLIKTRGQQVTLSCSPISGHRSVSWYQQTPGQGLQFLFEYFSETQRNKGNFPGRFSGRQFSNSRSEMNVSTLELGDSALYLCASSSNQGATLGYTFGSGTRLTVV.

J is TRBJ1-1 and V is TRBV5-1; 10 bases match TRBD1. CDR3 length equals 15 residues. The ends lost 0 bases at V and 11 bases at J; junction bases unmatched: 10. CDR1 and CDR2 from the germline V gene are SGHRS and YFSETQ. The CDR3 DNA follows: TGCGCCAGCAGCTTGGGGACAGGGGGACCGCTGGAGGCTTTCTTT. Translating it yields CASSLGTGGPLEAFF.

This clonotype has a count of ten or more. The rearrangement links TRBV20-1 to TRBJ2-3; TRBD2 might be the D (6 bases). The germline V and J ends were trimmed by 1 base and 1 base, with 9 bases remaining between them. Germline lookup yields CDR1 DFQATT and CDR2 SNEGSKA (reference sequence). The CDR3 loop spans 14 amino acids. This CDR3 is CSARGTIRTDTQYF. The CDR3 DNA is TGCAGTGCTAGAGGGACTATACGCACAGATACGCAGTATTTT.

This chain uses TRBV7-9 with TRBJ2-7, with a tentative D call TRBD1 (6 bases). V was shortened by 2 bases and J by 5 bases, with 10 bases between the two germline ends. This CDR3 is 13 amino acids long. CDR1 and CDR2 (germline): SEHNR, FQNEAQ (reference sequence). In DNA form, the CDR3 reads TGTGCCAGCAGCTTACAGGGGATCCACGAGCAGTACTTC. Protein: CASSLQGIHEQYF.

This clonotype has just a few counts. The rearrangement links TRBV20-1 to TRBJ2-2, with D possibly called TRBD1 or TRBD2 (5 bases each). Germline CDR1 and CDR2: DFQATT and SNEGSKA (reference sequence). This CDR3 region has 14 residues. V shed 3 bases and J shed 4 bases, with 12 bases lying between them. CDR3 nucleotide sequence: TGCAGTGCTAGGGACGGTGGGACCACCGGGGAGCTGTTTTTT. Amino acids: CSARDGGTTGELFF.

Ten or more counts support this clonotype. Sequence at one end of the junction differs from germline and may be a read error. The chain is built from TRBV15 and TRBJ2-5; the D gene is possibly TRBD2 (5 bases). Germline loops: CDR1 LNHNV, CDR2 YYDKDF (reference sequence). The CDR3 has 16 amino acids. The DNA of the CDR3 is TGTCCCACCAGCAGAGAGGGTTTGGGGTTTCTAGAGACCCAGTACTTC. Its translation is CPTSREGLGFLETQYF.

This clonotype was seen more than once but under ten times. The V gene is TRBV5-1, the J gene TRBJ2-7; D might be TRBD2 (5 bases). Trimming took off 4 bases at V and 1 base at J, with 12 bases between the two ends. CDR1 is SGHRS, CDR2 YFSETQ, per germline. This CDR3 is built from 14 residues. The CDR3 sequence is CASSRGDSSYEQYF. The CDR3 region has the DNA TGCGCCAGCAGCCGGGGAGACTCTTCCTACGAGCAGTACTTC. The full variable domain, with the rest looked up from reference TRBV5-1 and TRBJ2-7, is KAGVTQTPRYLIKTRGQQVTLSCSPISGHRSVSWYQQTPGQGLQFLFEYFSETQRNKGNFPGRFSGRQFSNSRSEMNVSTLELGDSALYLCASSRGDSSYEQYFGPGTRLTVT.

This clonotype has more than one count but fewer than ten. The rearrangement links TRBV20-1 to TRBJ2-3, with D perhaps being TRBD1 or TRBD2 (5 bases each). Germline V gene lookup returns CDR1 DFQATT and CDR2 SNEGSKA (reference sequence). The V and J ends lost 0 bases and 2 bases respectively, with 9 bases between them. The CDR3 is made up of 14 amino acids. In DNA, the CDR3 is TGCAGTGCTAGAGAGTCAGGGACCACAGATACGCAGTATTTT. Translating it yields CSARESGTTDTQYF.

This clonotype was detected many times. The V gene is TRBV20-1, the J gene TRBJ2-2, with TRBD2 matching 11 bases. With V trimmed by 6 bases and J by 2 bases, 2 bases remained unmatched. There are 14 residues in the CDR3. Looked up from germline, CDR1 is DFQATT and CDR2 is SNEGSKA (reference sequence). CDR3: CSARLAGNTGELFF. In DNA, the CDR3 is TGCAGTGCGAGACTAGCGGGAAACACCGGGGAGCTGTTTTTT.